The entry below gives a single TCR beta chain sequence along with its context. Its antigen is not identified. This sample stems from a study of OX40 agonist ivuxolimab in advanced cancers. Overall study: Of the participants, around 39% had some prior anti-PD-1, anti-PD-L1 or anti-CTLA-4 therapy, which was allowed.

Study-wide points: At 0.1 to 3.0 mg/kg, clonal expansion of CD4+ and CD8+ blood T cells had occurred by week 6.

The V gene lost 3 bases and the J gene lost 4 bases, with 11 bases spanning the gap. CDR3 length equals 14 residues. Per germline, CDR1 LNHDA and CDR2 SQIVND (reference sequence). With baseline, cycle 4 day 1, and cycle 7 day 1 as timepoints, blood was sampled. The method was immunoSEQ multiplex PCR; TCRdb's version includes in-frame clones alone and lacks a portion of them. This table holds roughly 110,000 clones, 90% found once. This chain links TRBV19 with TRBJ2-3; maybe TRBD1 (6 bases). The sequence derives from an adult with an advanced solid tumor such as melanoma, head and neck, liver or kidney cancer. The sequenced sample was CD4+ or CD8+ T cells sorted from blood, obtained in a trial of the OX40 agonist ivuxolimab. In DNA form, the CDR3 reads TGTGCCAGTAGTATTCAGGGGATAGCAGATACGCAGTATTTT. Translated: CASSIQGIADTQYF.